This T cell receptor beta chain was captured in a study of cytomegalovirus exposure and HLA in healthy donors. Primers: 60 Vbeta forward and 13 Jbeta reverse. Here immunoSEQ multiplex PCR was the method, and the copy in TCRdb shows in-frame clones only, minus some. The sample holds about 190,000 clones, approximately 84% seen once. Sequenced input: PBMCs. The sequence came from a woman in her fifties or sixties in good health and CMV-seropositive.

The CDR3 nucleotides are TGTGCCAGCAGCGACAGACCGGTATACGAGCAGTACTTC. Amino acid sequence: CASSDRPVYEQYF. V gene TRBV5-4 combines with J gene TRBJ2-7, with D possibly TRBD1 on 5 matching bases. The CDR3 sequence is 13 residues long. Between the trimmed V and J ends, which lost 4 bases and 4 bases, there was a span of 12 bases. Germline assignment: CDR1 SGHNT and CDR2 YYREEE (reference sequence).